The clone carrying this T cell receptor beta chain was seen a handful of times. The sample is drawn from a study of graft-versus-host responses after intestinal transplantation. Overall study: Anti-thymocyte globulin induction, then tacrolimus and steroids for two to four years, went to all recipients.

Germline V gene sequence: CDR1 LNHDA, CDR2 SQIVND (reference sequence). CDR3 length: 13 amino acids. V gave up 5 bases and J gave up 1 base, with 8 bases separating them. Sequencing used immunoSEQ multiplex PCR; TCRdb keeps in-frame clones, though not all of them. Found here are fewer than 5,000 clones, 40% to 45% of them singletons; the top ten hold over 6%. Each mixed lymphocyte reaction held 200,000 CFSE-labeled responders and 200,000 irradiated violet-dye-labeled stimulators. The sequence was collected from a human patient who was an organ donor for intestinal transplantation. The chain uses TRBV19 and TRBJ1-1; D not resolved. Sequencing was performed on alloreactive CD8+ T cells from a mixed lymphocyte reaction culture, taken before transplantation. The subset was: CFSE-low proliferating T cells sorted from roughly six-day pre-transplant mixed lymphocyte reaction (GvH or HvG direction). CDR3 nucleotides: TGTGCCAGTAGTCTCGCGAGGAACACTGAAGCTTTCTTT. It translates to CASSLARNTEAFF.